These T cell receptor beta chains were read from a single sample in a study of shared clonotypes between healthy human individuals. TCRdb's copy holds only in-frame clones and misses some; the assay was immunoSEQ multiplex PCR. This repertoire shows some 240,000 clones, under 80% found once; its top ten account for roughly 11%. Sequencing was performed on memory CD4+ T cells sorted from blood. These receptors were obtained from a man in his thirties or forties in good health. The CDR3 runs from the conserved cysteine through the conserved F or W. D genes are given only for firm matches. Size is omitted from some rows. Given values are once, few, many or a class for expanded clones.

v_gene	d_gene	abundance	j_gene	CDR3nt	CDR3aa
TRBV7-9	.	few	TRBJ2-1	TGTGCCAGCAGCTTAACAGGGGAGGGTGAGCAGTTCTTC	CASSLTGEGEQFF
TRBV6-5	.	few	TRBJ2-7	TGTGCCAGCAGGAGAGTAGCAGGGGACTCCTACGAGCAGTACTTC	CASRRVAGDSYEQYF
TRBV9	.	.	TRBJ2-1	TGTGCCAGCGGACCGGACAGATACTCCTACAATGAGCAGTTCTTC	CASGPDRYSYNEQFF
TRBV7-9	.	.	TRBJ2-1	TGTGCCAGCAGCTTTACCCATGAGCAGTTCTTC	CASSFTHEQFF
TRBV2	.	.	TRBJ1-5	TGTGCCAGCAGTGAACACAGGGAGGGAGATCAGCCCCAGCATTTT	CASSEHREGDQPQHF
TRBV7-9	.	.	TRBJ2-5	TGTGCCAGCAGCTTGAGCGGGTCCCGGCTCGAGATCCAGTACTTC	CASSLSGSRLEIQYF
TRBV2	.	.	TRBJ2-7	TGTGCCAGCAGCCCCAGGACAGTTTCATCCCGCGAGCAGTACTTC	CASSPRTVSSREQYF
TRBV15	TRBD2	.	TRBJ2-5	TGTGCCACCAGCAGAGGCAGTCATGCTAGCGGGATCGGGGAGACCCAGTACTTC	CATSRGSHASGIGETQYF
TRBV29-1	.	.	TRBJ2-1	TGCAGCGTTGAAGGGACTATAGACTCCTACAATGAGCAGTTCTTC	CSVEGTIDSYNEQFF
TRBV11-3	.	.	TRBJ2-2	TGTGCCAGCAGCTTAGGGACCGGGGAGCTGTTTTTT	CASSLGTGELFF
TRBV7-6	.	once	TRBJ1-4	TGTGCCAGCAGCTTGGGGAACAGGGTTGCAACTAATGAAAAACTGTTTTTT	CASSLGNRVATNEKLFF
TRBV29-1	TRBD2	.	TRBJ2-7	TGCAGCGTTCTGGGGGGTGGCGGGAGCATCTACGAGCAGTACTTC	CSVLGGGGSIYEQYF
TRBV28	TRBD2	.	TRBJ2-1	TGTGCCAGCAGTGGTAGCGGGAGGGTATTGGAGCAGTTCTTC	CASSGSGRVLEQFF
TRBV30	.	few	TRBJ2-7	TGTGCCTGGAGTCGGGCACGCGTGTCCTACGAGCAGTACTTC	CAWSRARVSYEQYF
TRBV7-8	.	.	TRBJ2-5	TGTGCCAGCAGCTTCCCATACAGGGAGGCTGACGCGGAGACCCAGTACTTC	CASSFPYREADAETQYF
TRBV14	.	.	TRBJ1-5	TGTGCCAGCAGCTACGGCGGGGCCGGTCAGCCCCAGCATTTT	CASSYGGAGQPQHF
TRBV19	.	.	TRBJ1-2	TGTGCCAGTAGTATTCCTCTACCCAGGAACTATGGCTACACCTTC	CASSIPLPRNYGYTF
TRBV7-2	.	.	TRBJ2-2	TGTGCCAGCAGCCCCGGGAGAGGGCCATCGGGAGAAACCGGGGAGCTGTTTTTT	CASSPGRGPSGETGELFF
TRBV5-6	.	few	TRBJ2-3	TGTGCCAGCAGCCCAGGGACGAGCACAGATACGCAGTATTTT	CASSPGTSTDTQYF
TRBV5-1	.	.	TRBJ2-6	TGCGCCAGCAGCTTGATGACTAGACCTGGGGCCAACGTCCTGACTTTC	CASSLMTRPGANVLTF
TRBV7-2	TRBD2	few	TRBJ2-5	TGTGCCAGCAAACAAGGACTAGCGGGAGAGACCCAGTACTTC	CASKQGLAGETQYF
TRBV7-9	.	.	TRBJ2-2	TGTGCCAGCAGCCAGCGTGGGGGGCGCACCGGGGAGCTGTTTTTT	CASSQRGGRTGELFF
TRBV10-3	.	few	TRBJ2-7	TGTGCCATCAGTGAAACCTACGAGCAGTACTTC	CAISETYEQYF
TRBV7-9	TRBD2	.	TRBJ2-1	TGTGCCAGCAGCCCTGGGACTAGCGGATACAATGAGCAGTTCTTC	CASSPGTSGYNEQFF
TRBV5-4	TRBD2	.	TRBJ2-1	TGTGCCAGCAGCTTGGCCAAGCTAGCGGGACGTTCCTATAATGAGCAGTTCTTC	CASSLAKLAGRSYNEQFF
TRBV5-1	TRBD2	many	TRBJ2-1	TGCGCCAGCAGCTTAAGAGCGGGAGGTTTTGATGAGCAGTTCTTC	CASSLRAGGFDEQFF
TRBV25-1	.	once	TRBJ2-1	TGTGCCAGCAGTGATGCGACTATCTCCTACAATGAGCAGTTCTTC	CASSDATISYNEQFF
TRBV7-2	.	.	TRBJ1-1	TGTGCCAGCAGCCAACCACAGCGGAACACTGAAGCTTTCTTT	CASSQPQRNTEAFF
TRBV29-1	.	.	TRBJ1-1	TGCAGCGTTACGAGGCGAACAGACACTGAAGCTTTCTTT	CSVTRRTDTEAFF
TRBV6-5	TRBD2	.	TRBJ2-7	TGTGCCAGCAGCCCTAGCGGGAGTCTCTACGAGCAGTACTTC	CASSPSGSLYEQYF
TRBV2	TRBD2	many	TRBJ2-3	TGTGCCAGCAGTGACCCGGCGGGAGGTGGGTCAGATACGCAGTATTTT	CASSDPAGGGSDTQYF
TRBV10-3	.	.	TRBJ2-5	TGTGCCATCAGTGTGTCGGCGGGGATAGGTGAGACCCAGTACTTC	CAISVSAGIGETQYF
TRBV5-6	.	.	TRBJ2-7	TGTGCCAGCAGCTTCCGGTCTAGGGCCTACGAGCAGTACTTC	CASSFRSRAYEQYF
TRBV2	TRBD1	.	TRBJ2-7	TGTGCCAGCAGGGAACCGGGACAGGGGTCCCGCGAGCAGTACTTC	CASREPGQGSREQYF
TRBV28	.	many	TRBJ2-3	TGTGCCAGCAGTTCAACGGGAGGCACAGATACGCAGTATTTT	CASSSTGGTDTQYF
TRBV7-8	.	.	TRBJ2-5	TGTGCCAGCAGCCCAGCGGGCAGAGCGGAGACCCAGTACTTC	CASSPAGRAETQYF
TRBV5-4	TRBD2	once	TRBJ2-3	TGTGCCAGCAGCTCTATAGCGGGGGGACCCACAGATACGCAGTATTTT	CASSSIAGGPTDTQYF
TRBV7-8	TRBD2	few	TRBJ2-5	TGTGCCAGCAGCGAGAATAGCGGGAGGGCGGCAGAGACCCAGTACTTC	CASSENSGRAAETQYF
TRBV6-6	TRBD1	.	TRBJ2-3	TGTGCCAGCAGCTATGGGACAGGGAGCACAGATACGCAGTATTTT	CASSYGTGSTDTQYF
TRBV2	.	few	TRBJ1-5	TGTGCCAGCAGTTCCGACAGTGGTAATCAGCCCCAGCATTTT	CASSSDSGNQPQHF
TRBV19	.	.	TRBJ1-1	TGTGCCAGTACCCCGCTGGTGGGCAGCAACACTGAAGCTTTCTTT	CASTPLVGSNTEAFF
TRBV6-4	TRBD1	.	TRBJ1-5	TGTGCCAGCAGTGCAGGGGGGGGTCAGCCCCAGCATTTT	CASSAGGGQPQHF